These 16 T cell receptor beta chains share one sample of origin, sequenced in a study of post-analysis software for immune sequencing data. Points from the study as a whole: Elevated frequency relative to controls characterized several TRBV segments in patients, TRBV5-6, TRBV5-1 and TRBV20-1 among them.

The library was made from cDNA and included unique molecular identifiers. TCRdb re-called the PCR reads through MiXCR, storing one row per CDR3 protein. This sample has hundreds of thousands of distinct CDR3 sequences, with around 53% found just once. These TCRs' antigens remain unknown. The sequenced material came from blood. The receptors come from a girl aged 5 to 17 with multiple sclerosis.

The chain has TRBV20-1 and TRBJ2-1; 14 nucleotides line up with TRBD2. From germline, CDR1 is DFQATT and CDR2 SNEGSKA (reference sequence). V shed 3 bases, J shed 9 bases, and the junction held 7 bases outside the gene matches. There are 15 residues in the CDR3. The CDR3 reads CSARGLAGDGGEQFF. In nucleotides, the CDR3 is TGCAGTGCTAGGGGACTAGCGGGGGATGGTGGTGAGCAGTTCTTC.

In regard to this clonotype: The junction does not match germline at one end; this may be a read error. The genes are TRBV7-3 and TRBJ2-3; D gene unclear. Germline V gene sequence: CDR1 SGHTA, CDR2 FQGTGA. The CDR3 spans 15 residues. The CDR3: CAGSSNGLFTDTQYF. In DNA form, the CDR3 reads TGTGCCGGCAGCTCGAACGGATTGTTCACAGATACGCAGTATTTT.

This clonotype came up a few times. The chain joins TRBV5-1 to TRBJ1-1, with a possible D match to TRBD1 (5 bases). V shed 0 bases and J shed 7 bases, with 13 bases lying between them. The length of the CDR3 is 14 residues. CDR1 is SGHRS and CDR2 is YFSETQ in the germline V gene. The DNA for the CDR3 is TGCGCCAGCAGCTTGGGCAGGGACCCTATTGAAGCTTTCTTT. This encodes CASSLGRDPIEAFF.

The chain is built from TRBV5-1 and TRBJ2-3; the D gene is possibly TRBD2 (5 bases). V shed 4 bases and J shed 0 bases, with 9 bases lying between them. The CDR3 is 14 amino acids. Germline CDR1 reads SGHRS; CDR2 reads YFSETQ. This CDR3 reads CASSTRTSTDTQYF. For the CDR3, the DNA is TGCGCCAGCAGCACCCGGACTAGCACAGATACGCAGTATTTT.

This clonotype appeared a few times. V and J are TRBV27 and TRBJ1-2, with a tentative D call TRBD1 (6 bases). V dropped 6 bases and J dropped 5 bases, with 19 bases sitting between them. The V gene's germline CDR1 is MNHEY and CDR2 SMNVEV (reference sequence). This CDR3 has 15 amino acids. CDR3 loop: CASSLYEGGYYGYTF. The CDR3 bases are TGTGCCAGCAGCCTTTATGAGGGGGGGTATTATGGCTACACCTTC.

This clonotype has a single count. The rearrangement joins TRBV6-5 to TRBJ2-7; weak D call: TRBD1 (5 bases). Germline V CDR1 and CDR2: MNHEY, SVGAGI. Trimming took 6 bases from V and 5 from J, leaving 14 bases between them. The CDR3 is 13 residues long. The CDR3 region has the DNA TGTGCCAGCAGACCTACAGGACCCGACGAGCAGTACTTC. Amino acids: CASRPTGPDEQYF.

The chain carries TRBV12-3 or TRBV12-4 and TRBJ2-4; TRBD1 matches 9 bases. TRBJ2-5 matches the DNA end more closely, so the J call is doubtful. The CDR3 covers 19 residues. The CDR3 DNA sequence: TGTGCCAGCAGTCTAAAACGTCCCGGGACAGGGTCCGGCAAAGAGACCCAGTACTTC. Its protein is CASSLKRPGTGSGKETQYF.

CDR3 nucleotide sequence: TGTGCCAGCAGCCCCAGGCGGCCTCAGGACATCAATGAGCAGTTCTTC. Protein: CASSPRRPQDINEQFF. J is TRBJ2-1 and V is TRBV7-9; TRBD1 might be the D (5 bases). The CDR3 is 16 amino acids. Per the germline V gene, CDR1 is SEHNR and CDR2 is FQNEAQ (reference sequence). The V end lost 5 bases, the J end lost 6 bases, and 20 bases lay between the germline ends. The variable domain in full, with the rest retrieved from reference TRBV7-9 and TRBJ2-1, is DTGVSQNPRHKITKRGQNVTFRCDPISEHNRLYWYRQTLGQGPEFLTYFQNEAQLEKSRLLSDRFSAERPKGSFSTLEIQRTEQGDSAMYLCASSPRRPQDINEQFFGPGTRLTVL.

This clonotype was seen more than once but under ten times. This chain joins TRBV29-1 and TRBJ2-1; a weak D match, TRBD1 (6 bases). Trimming removed 2 bases from V and 8 bases from J, with 13 bases in between. The CDR3 length is 13 residues. From germline, CDR1 is SQVTM and CDR2 ANQGSEA. This CDR3 reads CSVETGSGDEQFF. The CDR3 DNA sequence: TGCAGCGTTGAAACAGGGTCTGGGGATGAGCAGTTCTTC.

The rearrangement links TRBV5-1 to TRBJ2-7; 9 bases are shared with TRBD1. In germline, CDR1 is SGHRS, CDR2 YFSETQ. After removal of 2 bases from V and 5 bases from J, the junction contained 8 bases not matched to a gene. The CDR3 extends over 15 amino acids. The CDR3 loop is CASSLPGTGRNEQYF. The CDR3, as DNA: TGCGCCAGCAGCTTACCCGGGACAGGGAGGAACGAGCAGTACTTC. Complete variable domain (other parts from reference TRBV5-1 and TRBJ2-7): KAGVTQTPRYLIKTRGQQVTLSCSPISGHRSVSWYQQTPGQGLQFLFEYFSETQRNKGNFPGRFSGRQFSNSRSEMNVSTLELGDSALYLCASSLPGTGRNEQYFGPGTRLTVT.

V usage is TRBV4-1 and J usage is TRBJ2-5, with TRBD1 matching over 10 bases. The ends lost 3 bases at V and 1 base at J; junction bases unmatched: 5. The germline gives CDR1 MGHRA, CDR2 YSYEKL. The CDR3 sequence is 16 residues long. The CDR3 DNA reads TGCGCCAGCAGCCAGGACAGGGGGTTTCCCCAAGAGACCCAGTACTTC. This codes for CASSQDRGFPQETQYF.

This CDR3 is CASSLGSFESEQYF. DNA for the CDR3: TGCGCCAGCAGCTTGGGCTCATTCGAGAGCGAGCAGTACTTC. This sequence joins TRBV5-1 and TRBJ2-7; D uncertain. The CDR3 runs to 14 residues. Germline CDR1 and CDR2: SGHRS and YFSETQ. The V and J ends lost 0 bases and 6 bases respectively, with 13 bases between them.

The chain combines TRBV20-1 with TRBJ2-1; no clear D. This CDR3 region has 15 residues. CDR1 and CDR2 (germline): DFQATT, SNEGSKA (reference sequence). V was trimmed by 1 base and J by 0 bases, leaving 10 bases between them. Here the CDR3 DNA reads TGCAGTGCTAGAGCCCCAAAGGGCTCCTACAATGAGCAGTTCTTC. It yields the protein CSARAPKGSYNEQFF.

This chain's CDR3 is CASSSGVPRETQYF. CDR3 in DNA: TGCGCCAGCAGTTCAGGGGTACCCCGGGAGACCCAGTACTTC. V usage is TRBV5-1 and J usage is TRBJ2-5, with a possible D match to TRBD1 (6 bases). CDR1 and CDR2 (germline): SGHRS, YFSETQ. Trimming stripped 5 bases from V and 5 bases from J, with 16 bases between. The CDR3 length is 14 residues.

The chain recombines TRBV29-1 with TRBJ1-4; D is undetermined. Looked up from germline, CDR1 is SQVTM and CDR2 is ANQGSEA. CDR3 length: 13 amino acids. V was pared by 4 bases and J by 10 bases, with 16 bases between. The CDR3 DNA reads as TGCAGCGTTGTGGCAGGTGGCGGTGGAAAACTGTTTTTT. It codes for CSVVAGGGGKLFF.

The chain has TRBV7-2 and TRBJ2-7; TRBD1 might be the D (6 bases). This CDR3 comprises 15 residues. With 2 bases removed from V and 4 bases from J, the gap between germline ends came to 15 bases. Germline CDR1 is SGHTA and CDR2 is FQGNSA. In DNA, the CDR3 is TGTGCCAGCAGCTTACCGGCGACAGGTCGATACGAGCAGTACTTC. Residues: CASSLPATGRYEQYF. Full variable domain (rest looked up from reference TRBV7-2 and TRBJ2-7): GAGVSQSPSNKVTEKGKDVELRCDPISGHTALYWYRQSLGQGLEFLIYFQGNSAPDKSGLPSDRFSAERTGGSVSTLTIQRTQQEDSAVYLCASSLPATGRYEQYFGPGTRLTVT.